A single sample gave rise to the 30 T cell receptor beta chains below, sequenced in a study of cytomegalovirus exposure and HLA in healthy donors (dated by TCRdb to the late 2010s). Libraries were constructed by the immunoSEQ multiplex PCR assay. A mixture of 60 forward primers for TCR Vbeta segments and 13 reverse primers for TCR Jbeta segments was used in the multiplex PCR. Here the immuneACCESS table is served through TCRdb, limited to in-frame sequences with V and J called. Missing clones are a known gap in these copies; in checked studies unresolved V genes cover under half, and the rest lacks a known reason. The sample profile shows about 140,000 clones; about three quarters of them were found once. Roughly 3.7% of the sample belongs to the ten largest clones. Input material: PBMCs. Receptors were obtained from a male donor in good health and CMV-seronegative.

This clone is a singleton in its sample. V gene TRBV2 combines with J gene TRBJ2-5; TRBD2 aligns across 13 bases. Germline V lookup: CDR1 SNHLY, CDR2 FYNNEI. This CDR3 has 18 residues. V was pared by 4 bases and J by 2 bases, with 10 bases of the junction left unmatched. CDR3 sequence (DNA): TGTGCCAGCAGTGCGGGACTAGCGGGATCGTATGATCAAGAGACCCAGTACTTC. Its protein is CASSAGLAGSYDQETQYF. The entire variable domain, with the rest obtained from reference TRBV2 and TRBJ2-5, is as follows: EPEVTQTPSHQVTQMGQEVILRCVPISNHLYFYWYRQILGQKVEFLVSFYNNEISEKSEIFDDQFSVERPDGSNFTLKIRSTKLEDSAMYFCASSAGLAGSYDQETQYFGPGTRLLVL.

This clone was counted between two and nine times. The CDR3 region has the DNA TGCGCCAGCAGCCAAGTTCTAGCGGGAGCCATAGATACGCAGTATTTT. It specifies CASSQVLAGAIDTQYF. This chain joins TRBV4-1 and TRBJ2-3; 10 positions match TRBD2. J lost 5 bases, V lost 1 base, and 6 bases had no gene match. Germline V gene lookup returns CDR1 MGHRA and CDR2 YSYEKL. The CDR3 has 16 residues.

J is TRBJ2-1 and V is TRBV15, with 10 bases matching TRBD1. Germline V gene data show CDR1 as LNHNV and CDR2 as YYDKDF (reference sequence). The junction had 6 bases not matched to a gene; V was cut back by 2 bases and J by 2 bases. This CDR3 is built from 17 residues. The CDR3 protein is CATSRRTGTGAYNEQFF. In nucleotides, the CDR3 is TGTGCCACCAGCAGACGAACCGGGACAGGGGCCTACAATGAGCAGTTCTTC. Combining the CDR3 with reference TRBV15 and TRBJ2-1 gives the whole variable domain DAMVIQNPRYQVTQFGKPVTLSCSQTLNHNVMYWYQQKSSQAPKLLFHYYDKDFNNEADTPDNFQSRRPNTSFCFLDIRSPGLGDTAMYLCATSRRTGTGAYNEQFFGPGTRLTVL.

V usage is TRBV6-5 and J usage is TRBJ1-1; D is perhaps TRBD1 (5 bases). The CDR3 extends over 13 amino acids. CDR1 is MNHEY and CDR2 is SVGAGI in the germline V gene. The ends were cut back, 4 bases at V and 1 base at J, with 7 bases in the middle. For the CDR3, the DNA is TGTGCCAGCAGTTGGGGGGGGAACACTGAAGCTTTCTTT. This sequence encodes CASSWGGNTEAFF.

The rearrangement links TRBV5-8 to TRBJ1-5; 7 nucleotides line up with TRBD1. There are 15 residues in the CDR3. The J segment lost 1 base and the V segment lost 4 bases, leaving 5 bases of the junction unmatched. The germline V gene has CDR1 SGHTS and CDR2 YDEGEE. The CDR3 here is CASSPGQPSNQPQHF. CDR3 DNA sequence: TGTGCCAGCAGCCCGGGACAGCCAAGCAATCAGCCCCAGCATTTT. Full variable domain (outside the CDR3, taken from reference TRBV5-8 and TRBJ1-5): EAGVTQSPTHLIKTRGQQATLRCSPISGHTSVYWYQQALGLGLQFLLWYDEGEERNRGNFPPRFSGRQFPNYSSELNVNALELEDSALYLCASSPGQPSNQPQHFGDGTRLSIL.

This sequence joins TRBV7-2 and TRBJ2-3; TRBD1 matches at 10 bases. The CDR3 runs 13 residues. Germline trimming cut 4 bases from V and 5 bases from J; bases unmatched to any gene: 0. Per the germline V gene, CDR1 is SGHTA and CDR2 is FQGNSA. The CDR3 coding sequence is TGTGCCAGCAGCTGGACAGGGGGAGATACGCAGTATTTT. As protein: CASSWTGGDTQYF.

The chain carries TRBV27 and TRBJ2-1; 9 nucleotides agree with TRBD2. The CDR3 spans 17 residues. With V trimmed by 4 bases and J by 4 bases, 11 bases remained unmatched. Germline V gives CDR1 MNHEY, CDR2 SMNVEV (reference sequence). The CDR3 loop is CASSYNGLALDYNEQFF. The CDR3 region has the DNA TGTGCCAGCAGTTACAACGGACTAGCGCTAGATTACAATGAGCAGTTCTTC.

V is TRBV9 and J is TRBJ1-1; D call uncertain. V was clipped by 6 bases and J by 4 bases, with 16 bases between them. Germline loops: CDR1 SGDLS, CDR2 YYNGEE. The CDR3 is 14 amino acids. The CDR3 nucleotides are TGTGCCAGCAACGCCCGGGGTGTTGGCACTGAAGCTTTCTTT. Translation: CASNARGVGTEAFF.

About this clone: A read error may produce the germline difference seen at one junction end. The chain links TRBV28 to TRBJ1-2; 10 bases align to TRBD1. The germline CDR1 and CDR2 sequences are MDHEN and SYDVKM. The CDR3 is made up of 13 amino acids. The DNA for the CDR3 is TGTGCCAGCAGTTTAGTTAGGGACAGGGGCTCCTTGTTC. Amino acid sequence: CASSLVRDRGSLF.

This rearrangement joins TRBV5-4 to TRBJ1-1; D is possibly TRBD1 (6 bases). V lost 3 bases and J lost 0, with 12 bases in between. The CDR3 has 15 amino acids. CDR1 and CDR2 from the germline V gene are SGHNT and YYREEE (reference sequence). CDR3 coding DNA: TGTGCCAGCAGCTATCTGGACAGAATGAACACTGAAGCTTTCTTT. Amino acid sequence: CASSYLDRMNTEAFF.

The chain uses TRBV5-1 and TRBJ1-3; 11 positions agree with TRBD1. CDR1 and CDR2 (germline): SGHRS, YFSETQ. The CDR3 covers 17 residues. The J segment lost 0 bases and the V segment lost 4 bases, leaving 6 bases of the junction unmatched. CDR3 amino acids: CASSADRGPSSGNTIYF. The CDR3 DNA sequence: TGCGCCAGCAGCGCGGACAGGGGGCCTAGCTCTGGAAACACCATATATTTT.

The J gene is TRBJ2-7, the V gene TRBV18; tentative D call: TRBD2 (6 bases). CDR1 is KGHSH, CDR2 LQKENI, per germline. Trimming removed 6 bases from V and 3 bases from J, with 12 bases in between. CDR3 length equals 13 residues. The CDR3: CASSPGLFYEQYF. Here the CDR3 DNA reads TGTGCCAGCTCCCCGGGACTCTTCTACGAGCAGTACTTC.

This rearrangement joins TRBV10-1 to TRBJ2-4; D unclear. Germline-derived CDR1 and CDR2 are WNHNN and SYGVQD (reference sequence). Trimming pared 6 bases from V and 8 bases from J, leaving 8 bases between. There are 11 residues in the CDR3. CDR3 nucleotides: TGCGCCAGCAGGGTCGGAGACATTCAGTACTTC. Amino acid sequence: CASRVGDIQYF.

The sample holds one count of this clone. The rearrangement uses TRBV11-2 and TRBJ2-2; D uncertain. This CDR3 is 17 amino acids long. The V and J ends lost 2 bases and 1 base respectively, with 14 bases between them. Germline CDR1 reads SGHAT; CDR2 reads FQNNGV. The CDR3 DNA reads TGTGCCAGCAGCTTATACGAGAGGTTGTTGAACACCGGGGAGCTGTTTTTT. The encoded protein is CASSLYERLLNTGELFF. The complete variable domain, with remaining parts taken from reference TRBV11-2 and TRBJ2-2, reads EAGVAQSPRYKIIEKRQSVAFWCNPISGHATLYWYQQILGQGPKLLIQFQNNGVVDDSQLPKDRFSAERLKGVDSTLKIQPAKLEDSAVYLCASSLYERLLNTGELFFGEGSRLTVL.

This CDR3 reads CASSPLLAGGFLQETQYF. The CDR3 DNA reads as TGTGCCAGCAGCCCTCTACTAGCGGGGGGGTTCTTACAAGAGACCCAGTACTTC. The J gene is TRBJ2-5, the V gene TRBV7-2; TRBD2 matches at 13 bases. V lost 5 bases, J lost 2 bases, and 11 bases stayed unmatched. Germline CDR1 is SGHTA and CDR2 is FQGNSA. The CDR3 extends over 18 amino acids.

This clone was picked up one time. The chain employs TRBV18 and TRBJ1-5, with a tentative D call TRBD1 (5 bases). The CDR3 runs 9 residues. From germline, CDR1 is KGHSH and CDR2 LQKENI. V was trimmed by 1 base and J by 16 bases, leaving 5 bases between them. CDR3 nucleotide sequence: TGTGCCAGCTCACCACGGACACATTTT. The encoded protein is CASSPRTHF. Filled out from reference TRBV18 and TRBJ1-5, the complete variable domain reads NAGVMQNPRHLVRRRGQEARLRCSPMKGHSHVYWYRQLPEEGLKFMVYLQKENIIDESGMPKERFSAEFPKEGPSILRIQQVVRGDSAAYFCASSPRTHFGDGTRLSIL.

This clone was detected only a few times. V and J are TRBV2 and TRBJ1-1; TRBD1 agrees at 7 bases. The J segment lost 1 base and the V segment lost 7 bases, leaving 18 bases of the junction unmatched. The CDR3 loop spans 18 amino acids. The germline V gene has CDR1 SNHLY and CDR2 FYNNEI. CDR3: CASTLGRGKGRGNTEAFF. CDR3 DNA sequence: TGTGCCAGCACCTTGGGCAGGGGGAAGGGCCGCGGGAACACTGAAGCTTTCTTT.

The chain has TRBV12-5 and TRBJ2-1; TRBD2 aligns across 14 bases. This CDR3 comprises 18 residues. J gave up 9 bases and V 1 base, and 11 bases lay outside the gene matches. CDR1 and CDR2 from the germline V gene are LGHNT and FRNRAP. DNA for the CDR3: TGTGCTAGTGGTTTGGCCTTGACTAGCGGGAGGGCGGGCGGTGAGCAGTTCTTC. This translates into CASGLALTSGRAGGEQFF.

V usage is TRBV30 and J usage is TRBJ2-5; D is undetermined. CDR3 length equals 13 residues. Trimming pared 0 bases from V and 4 bases from J, leaving 9 bases between. Germline V gene lookup returns CDR1 GTSNPN and CDR2 SVGIG (reference sequence). Here the CDR3 reads CAWSVRMRETQYF. The CDR3 region has the DNA TGTGCCTGGAGTGTGCGGATGCGAGAGACCCAGTACTTC.

The chain has TRBV6-6 and TRBJ2-3; 8 positions agree with TRBD2. Germline-derived CDR1 and CDR2 are MNHNY and SVGAGI (reference sequence). The junction had 7 bases not matched to a gene; V was cut back by 2 bases and J by 6 bases. The CDR3 sequence is 15 residues long. The CDR3 loop is CASSYHPGGADTQYF. As DNA, the CDR3 is TGTGCCAGCAGTTACCACCCGGGGGGGGCCGATACGCAGTATTTT.

This clone was observed once. The chain employs TRBV10-3 and TRBJ1-1; no firm D call. Deletions cut 0 bases from V and 6 bases from J, with 8 bases between. This CDR3 has 13 amino acids. Germline CDR1 and CDR2: ENHRY and SYGVKD. The CDR3 loop reads CAISESVGPEAFF. For the CDR3, the DNA is TGTGCCATCAGTGAGTCAGTTGGCCCTGAAGCTTTCTTT.

This chain joins TRBV4-3 and TRBJ2-5; D gene uncertain. TRBJ2-7 explains the end of the DNA better; the J call may be wrong. The length of the CDR3 is 15 residues. The germline V gene encodes CDR1 LGHNA and CDR2 YSLEER. The CDR3: CASSQDKSGLYEQYF. Here the CDR3 DNA reads TGCGCCAGCAGCCAAGATAAATCCGGTCTCTACGAGCAGTACTTC.

The chain employs TRBV6-1 and TRBJ1-5; D ambiguous. The CDR3 covers 13 residues. V was shortened by 3 bases and J by 5 bases, with 8 bases between the two germline ends. The germline CDR1 and CDR2 sequences are MNHNS and SASEGT. CDR3: CASSDSDYQPQHF. CDR3 in DNA: TGTGCCAGCAGTGACAGTGACTATCAGCCCCAGCATTTT.

This chain joins TRBV29-1 and TRBJ2-1; 12 bases map to TRBD1. Unmatched junction bases numbered 12, after V lost 0 bases and J lost 0 bases. The CDR3 extends over 20 amino acids. Germline V gives CDR1 SQVTM, CDR2 ANQGSEA. The CDR3 coding sequence is TGCAGCGTTGAAGAAATCCCGGGACAGGGGGCATCTAGCTCCTACAATGAGCAGTTCTTC. Translated, it gives CSVEEIPGQGASSSYNEQFF.

The genes are TRBV14 and TRBJ2-7, with TRBD2 matching 13 bases. The CDR3 sequence is 18 residues long. The germline V gene encodes CDR1 SGHDN and CDR2 FVKESK. Unmatched junction bases numbered 7, after V lost 2 bases and J lost 0 bases. The CDR3 bases are TGTGCCAGCAGCCAAAGTACTAGCGGGAGGGCCTACTCCTACGAGCAGTACTTC. It translates to CASSQSTSGRAYSYEQYF.

This clone showed up just a few times. This chain connects TRBV7-8 to TRBJ2-7; 8 bases match TRBD2. In germline, CDR1 is SGHVS, CDR2 FQNEAQ. V gave up 6 bases and J gave up 2 bases; unmatched junction bases: 3. The CDR3 contains 13 residues. The CDR3 DNA reads TGTGCCAGCAGGGGGCGGGGGGCCTACGAGCAGTACTTC. The encoded protein is CASRGRGAYEQYF.

The genes are TRBV5-6 and TRBJ1-2; 7 nucleotides line up with TRBD1. The CDR3 covers 17 residues. The V gene end was trimmed by 4 bases and the J gene end by 4 bases; junction bases not matched to a gene: 16. Germline CDR1 reads SGHDT; CDR2 reads YYEEEE. The CDR3 sequence: CASSRWGVSGQTYGYTF. Written as DNA, the CDR3 is TGTGCCAGCAGCCGATGGGGTGTTTCGGGACAGACCTATGGCTACACCTTC.

The J gene is TRBJ1-2, the V gene TRBV7-9; D is unclear. Looked up from germline, CDR1 is SEHNR and CDR2 is FQNEAQ (reference sequence). The V and J ends lost 5 bases and 4 bases respectively, with 8 bases between them. CDR3 length equals 12 residues. The CDR3 bases are TGTGCCAGCAGCCCCGGGAGCTATGGCTACACCTTC. Residues: CASSPGSYGYTF.

The rearrangement uses TRBV27 and TRBJ1-2; TRBD1 matches 10 bases. CDR3 length equals 14 residues. The V gene's germline CDR1 is MNHEY and CDR2 SMNVEV (reference sequence). The V segment lost 7 bases and the J segment 6 bases; nucleotides outside the gene matches: 8. As DNA, the CDR3 is TGTGCCAGCACATCCGGGACAGGGGTTAATGGCTACACCTTC. Its translation is CASTSGTGVNGYTF.

The rearrangement links TRBV4-1 to TRBJ2-7; 7 nucleotides align to TRBD1. Trimming cost V 1 base and J 4 bases; bases outside gene matches: 10. The CDR3 runs 16 residues. CDR1 is MGHRA, CDR2 YSYEKL, per germline. CDR3 nucleotides: TGCGCCAGCAGCCAAGTCGGTGGGGACAGCAGTTACGAGCAGTACTTC. Protein product: CASSQVGGDSSYEQYF.